This T cell receptor (beta chain) was captured by sequencing in a study of T cells in localized non-small cell lung cancer. Clones were sequenced by immunoSEQ multiplex PCR, and TCRdb holds only the in-frame ones, with some missing. The data hold about 59,000 clones, with about 87% observed a single time. Germline CDR1 MNHEY, CDR2 SVGAGI. The CDR3 is 11 residues long. The V end was cut by 2 bases, the J end by 6 bases, with 5 bases between. Sequenced here: peripheral blood, sampled before any cancer treatment. The receptor was isolated from a man aged 35 to 69 with stage I squamous cell lung carcinoma. V and J are TRBV6-5 and TRBJ2-7; D remains ambiguous. The CDR3 here is CASSYAGEQYF. The CDR3 DNA sequence: TGTGCCAGCAGTTACGCAGGCGAGCAGTACTTC.